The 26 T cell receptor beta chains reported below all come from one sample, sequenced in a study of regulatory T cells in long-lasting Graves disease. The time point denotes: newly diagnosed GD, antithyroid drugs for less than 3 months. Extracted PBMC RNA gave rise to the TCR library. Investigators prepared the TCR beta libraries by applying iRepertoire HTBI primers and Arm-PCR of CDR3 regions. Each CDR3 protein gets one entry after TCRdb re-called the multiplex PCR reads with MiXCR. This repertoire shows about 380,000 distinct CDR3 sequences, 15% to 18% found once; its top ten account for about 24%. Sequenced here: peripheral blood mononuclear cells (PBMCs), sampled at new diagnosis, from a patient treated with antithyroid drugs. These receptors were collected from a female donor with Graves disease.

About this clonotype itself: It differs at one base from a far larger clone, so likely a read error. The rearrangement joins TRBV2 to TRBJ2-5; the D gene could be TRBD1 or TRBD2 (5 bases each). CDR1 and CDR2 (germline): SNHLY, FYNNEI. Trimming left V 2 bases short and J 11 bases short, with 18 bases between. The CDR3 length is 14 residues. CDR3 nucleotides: TGTGCCAGCAGTGAACGGGACCCCTACAATGAGCAGTACTTC. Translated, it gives CASSERDPYNEQYF.

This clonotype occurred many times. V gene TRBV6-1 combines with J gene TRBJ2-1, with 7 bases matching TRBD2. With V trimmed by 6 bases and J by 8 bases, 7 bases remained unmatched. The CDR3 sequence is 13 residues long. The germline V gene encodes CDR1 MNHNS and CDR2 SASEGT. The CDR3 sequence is CASRRNGLDEQFF. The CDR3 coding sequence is TGTGCCAGCAGAAGAAACGGACTAGATGAGCAGTTCTTC.

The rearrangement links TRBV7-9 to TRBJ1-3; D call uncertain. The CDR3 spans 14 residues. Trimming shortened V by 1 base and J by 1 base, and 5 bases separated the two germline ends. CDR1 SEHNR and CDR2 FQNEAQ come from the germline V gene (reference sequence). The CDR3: CASSLGASGNTIYF. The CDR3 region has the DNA TGTGCCAGCAGCTTAGGGGCATCTGGAAACACCATATATTTT.

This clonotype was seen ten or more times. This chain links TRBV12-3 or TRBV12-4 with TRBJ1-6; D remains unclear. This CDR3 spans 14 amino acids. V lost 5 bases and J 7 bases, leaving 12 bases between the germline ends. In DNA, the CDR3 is TGTGCCAGCAGTCCCTCGGTGGAGAATTCACCCCTCCACTTT. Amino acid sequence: CASSPSVENSPLHF.

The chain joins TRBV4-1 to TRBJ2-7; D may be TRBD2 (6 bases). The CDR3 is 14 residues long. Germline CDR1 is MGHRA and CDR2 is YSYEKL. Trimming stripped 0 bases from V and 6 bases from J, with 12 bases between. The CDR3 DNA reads TGCGCCAGCAGCCAAGATACAATAGCGGTCGAGCAGTACTTC. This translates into CASSQDTIAVEQYF.

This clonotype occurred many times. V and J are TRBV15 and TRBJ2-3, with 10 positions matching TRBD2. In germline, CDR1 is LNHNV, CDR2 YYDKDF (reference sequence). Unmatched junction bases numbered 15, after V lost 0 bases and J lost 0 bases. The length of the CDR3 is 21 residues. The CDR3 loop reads CATSRDSEGSGGQTSTDTQYF. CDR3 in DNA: TGTGCCACCAGCAGAGATTCCGAGGGTAGCGGGGGGCAAACTAGCACAGATACGCAGTATTTT.

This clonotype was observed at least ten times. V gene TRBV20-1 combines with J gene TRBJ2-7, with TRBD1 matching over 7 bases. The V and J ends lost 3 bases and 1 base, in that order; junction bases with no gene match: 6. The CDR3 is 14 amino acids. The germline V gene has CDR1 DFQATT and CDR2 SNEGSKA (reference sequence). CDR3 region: CSARDRRRSYEQYF. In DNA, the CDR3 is TGCAGTGCTAGGGACAGGCGAAGGTCCTACGAGCAGTACTTC.

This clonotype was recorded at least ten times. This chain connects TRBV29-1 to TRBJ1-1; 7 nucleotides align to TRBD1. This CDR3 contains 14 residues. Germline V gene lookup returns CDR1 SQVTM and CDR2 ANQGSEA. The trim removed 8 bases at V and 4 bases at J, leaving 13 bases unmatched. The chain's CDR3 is CSSRGGRGGTEAFF. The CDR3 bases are TGCAGCTCCAGGGGGGGCAGGGGAGGCACTGAAGCTTTCTTT.

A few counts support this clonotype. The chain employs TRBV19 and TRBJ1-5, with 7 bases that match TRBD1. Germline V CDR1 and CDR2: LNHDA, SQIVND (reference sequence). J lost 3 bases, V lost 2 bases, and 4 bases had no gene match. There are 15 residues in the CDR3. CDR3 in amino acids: CASSITGAVNQPQHF. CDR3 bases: TGTGCCAGTAGTATAACAGGGGCCGTCAATCAGCCCCAGCATTTT.

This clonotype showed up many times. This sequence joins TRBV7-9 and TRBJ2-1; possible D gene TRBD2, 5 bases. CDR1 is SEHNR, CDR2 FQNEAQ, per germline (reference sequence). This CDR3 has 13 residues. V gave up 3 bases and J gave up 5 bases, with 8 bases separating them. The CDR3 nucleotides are TGTGCCAGCAGCTTCGGGCGGGACAATGAGCAGTTCTTC. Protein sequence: CASSFGRDNEQFF.

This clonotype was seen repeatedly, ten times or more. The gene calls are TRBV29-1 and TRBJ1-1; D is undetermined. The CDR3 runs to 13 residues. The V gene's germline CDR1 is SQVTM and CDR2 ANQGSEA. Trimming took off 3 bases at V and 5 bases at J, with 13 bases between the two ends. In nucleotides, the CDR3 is TGCAGCGTTGATGCAGGCTCGGGGACTGAAGCTTTCTTT. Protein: CSVDAGSGTEAFF.

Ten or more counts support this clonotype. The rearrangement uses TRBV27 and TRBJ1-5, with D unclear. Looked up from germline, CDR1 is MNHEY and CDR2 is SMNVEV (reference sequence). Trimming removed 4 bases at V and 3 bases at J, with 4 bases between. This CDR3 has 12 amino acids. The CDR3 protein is CASSSVNQPQHF. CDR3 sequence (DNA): TGTGCCAGCAGTTCCGTCAATCAGCCCCAGCATTTT.

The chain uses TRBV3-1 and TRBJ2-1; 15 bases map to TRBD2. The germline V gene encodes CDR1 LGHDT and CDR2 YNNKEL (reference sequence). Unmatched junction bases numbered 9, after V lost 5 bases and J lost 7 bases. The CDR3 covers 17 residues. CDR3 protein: CASSVPGLAGGGNEQFF. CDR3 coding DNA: TGTGCCAGCAGCGTGCCGGGACTAGCGGGAGGTGGAAATGAGCAGTTCTTC.

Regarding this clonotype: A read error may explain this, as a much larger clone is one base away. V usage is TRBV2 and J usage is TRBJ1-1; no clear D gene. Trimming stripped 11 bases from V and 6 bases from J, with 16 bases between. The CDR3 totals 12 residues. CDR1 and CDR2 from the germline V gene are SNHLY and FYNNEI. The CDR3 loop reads CAGTHRTPEAFF. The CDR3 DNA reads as TGTGCCGGCACCCACCGAACACCTGAAGCTTTCTTT.

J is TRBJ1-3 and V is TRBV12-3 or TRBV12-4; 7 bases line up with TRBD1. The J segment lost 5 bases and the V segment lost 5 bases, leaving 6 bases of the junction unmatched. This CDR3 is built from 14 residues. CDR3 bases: TGTGCCAGCAGTCCTACAGGGGCTAGAAACACCATATATTTT. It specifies CASSPTGARNTIYF.

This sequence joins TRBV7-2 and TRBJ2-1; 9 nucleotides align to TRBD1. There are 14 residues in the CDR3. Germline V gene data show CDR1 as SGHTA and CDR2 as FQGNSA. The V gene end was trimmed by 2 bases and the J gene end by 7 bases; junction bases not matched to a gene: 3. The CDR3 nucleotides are TGTGCCAGCAGCTTATCCGGGACAGGGAATGAGCAGTTCTTC. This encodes CASSLSGTGNEQFF.

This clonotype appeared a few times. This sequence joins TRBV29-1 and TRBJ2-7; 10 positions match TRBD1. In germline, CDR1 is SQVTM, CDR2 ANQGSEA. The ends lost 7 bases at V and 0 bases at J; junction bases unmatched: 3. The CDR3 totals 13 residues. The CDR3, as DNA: TGCAGCGGGGGACAGGGGAGCTCCTACGAGCAGTACTTC. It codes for CSGGQGSSYEQYF.

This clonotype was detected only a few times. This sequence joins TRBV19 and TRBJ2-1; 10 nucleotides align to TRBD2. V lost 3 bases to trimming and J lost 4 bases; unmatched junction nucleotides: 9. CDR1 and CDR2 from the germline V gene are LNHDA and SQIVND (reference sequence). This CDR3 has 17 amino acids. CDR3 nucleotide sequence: TGTGCCAGTAGTATTTCACTAGCGGGGAACAGTTACAATGAGCAGTTCTTC. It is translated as CASSISLAGNSYNEQFF.

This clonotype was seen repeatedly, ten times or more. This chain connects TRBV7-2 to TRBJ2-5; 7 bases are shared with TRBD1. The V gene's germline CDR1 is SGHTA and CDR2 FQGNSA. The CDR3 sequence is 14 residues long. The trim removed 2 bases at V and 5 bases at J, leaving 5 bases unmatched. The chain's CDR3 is CASSLRGGKETQYF. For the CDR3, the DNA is TGTGCCAGCAGCTTAAGAGGGGGCAAGGAGACCCAGTACTTC.

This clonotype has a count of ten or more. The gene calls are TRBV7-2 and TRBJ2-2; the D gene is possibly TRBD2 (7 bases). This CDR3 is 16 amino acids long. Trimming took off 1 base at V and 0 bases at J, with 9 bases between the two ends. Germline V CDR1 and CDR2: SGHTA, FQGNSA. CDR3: CASSLGGGANTGELFF. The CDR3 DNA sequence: TGTGCCAGCAGCTTAGGAGGGGGGGCGAACACCGGGGAGCTGTTTTTT.

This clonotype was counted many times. CDR3 region: CASSETGSYYGYTF. The CDR3 region has the DNA TGTGCCAGCAGTGAAACAGGGTCTTACTATGGCTACACCTTC. The rearrangement uses TRBV2 and TRBJ1-2, with a weak D call TRBD1 (6 bases). V lost 2 bases and J lost 3, with 10 bases in between. CDR1 is SNHLY and CDR2 is FYNNEI in the germline V gene. The CDR3 contains 14 residues.

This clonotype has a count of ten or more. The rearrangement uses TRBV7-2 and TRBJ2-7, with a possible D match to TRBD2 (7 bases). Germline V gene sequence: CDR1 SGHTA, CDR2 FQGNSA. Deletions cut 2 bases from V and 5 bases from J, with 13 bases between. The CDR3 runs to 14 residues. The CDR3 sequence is CASSLTRGADEQYF. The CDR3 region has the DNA TGTGCCAGCAGCTTAACTCGGGGGGCCGACGAGCAGTACTTC.

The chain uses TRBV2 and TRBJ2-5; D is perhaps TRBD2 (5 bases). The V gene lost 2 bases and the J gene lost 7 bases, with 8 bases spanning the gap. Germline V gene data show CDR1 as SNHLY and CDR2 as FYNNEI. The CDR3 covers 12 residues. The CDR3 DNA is TGTGCCAGCAGTGAAATCCGGGGGACCCAGTACTTC. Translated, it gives CASSEIRGTQYF.

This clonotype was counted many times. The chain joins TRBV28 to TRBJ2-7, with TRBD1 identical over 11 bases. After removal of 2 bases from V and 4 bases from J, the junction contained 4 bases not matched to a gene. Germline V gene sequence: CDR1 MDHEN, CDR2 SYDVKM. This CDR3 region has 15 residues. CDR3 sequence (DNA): TGTGCCAGCAGTTTAACGGGGGACAGGGGGTACGAGCAGTACTTC. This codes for CASSLTGDRGYEQYF. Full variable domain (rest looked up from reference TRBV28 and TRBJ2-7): DVKVTQSSRYLVKRTGEKVFLECVQDMDHENMFWYRQDPGLGLRLIYFSYDVKMKEKGDIPEGYSVSREKKERFSLILESASTNQTSMYLCASSLTGDRGYEQYFGPGTRLTVT.

CDR3: CATSRTGPGEPEAFF. The CDR3 DNA reads TGTGCCACCAGCAGGACAGGCCCAGGGGAACCTGAAGCTTTCTTT. The chain is built from TRBV15 and TRBJ1-1, with D possibly being TRBD1 (6 bases). V lost 3 bases to trimming and J lost 6 bases, with 17 bases between them. The CDR3 loop spans 15 amino acids. Germline values: CDR1 LNHNV, CDR2 YYDKDF (reference sequence).

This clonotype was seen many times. The CDR3, as DNA: TGTGCCAGCAGCGAAGGACAGCCTGACTATGGCTACACCTTC. It specifies CASSEGQPDYGYTF. The chain recombines TRBV16 with TRBJ1-2, with D possibly TRBD1 on 6 matching bases. The CDR3 covers 14 residues. Germline values: CDR1 KGHSY, CDR2 FQNENV. The V and J ends lost 5 bases and 3 bases respectively, with 13 bases between them.